The T cell receptor beta chain under discussion was sequenced for a study of blood T cell repertoires in COVID-19. Study at large: Collection of acute and convalescent COVID-19 samples took place in the United States, Italy and Spain. T cells, B-cell-depleted T cells, or PBMCs provided the cDNA or gDNA that served as material.

Under the authors' procedure: Reference gene primer amplification in the assay estimated nucleated cell counts. Data came from immunoSEQ multiplex PCR; TCRdb stores just in-frame clones and leaves some out. V, J and clone size reflect that table, while D and trimming were determined from the DNA. The table shows a few hundred thousand clones, with about 88% occurring only once. Sequenced sample: peripheral blood. The TCR sequence derives from a man in his 60s who had recovered from COVID-19.

The CDR3 coding sequence is TGTGCCACCAGCAGAGATTCCGGGAAGCCCAGAAATTCACCCCTCCACTTT. This translates into CATSRDSGKPRNSPLHF. The rearrangement joins TRBV15 to TRBJ1-6; no reliable D call. Deletions cut 0 bases from V and 7 bases from J, with 16 bases between. The CDR3 length is 17 residues. CDR1 and CDR2 (germline): LNHNV, YYDKDF (reference sequence).